This TCR beta chain was captured in a study of blood T cell repertoires in COVID-19 (dated by TCRdb to 2018 to 2021). Turning to the overall study: The collaborator samples originated in the United States, Italy and Spain and spanned the acute and convalescent phases of COVID-19. Where HLA class I and class II types were available, the types were taken from metadata supplied by the sample provider, not from assay-based typing. The material from the prospective study consisted of cDNA or gDNA derived from T cells, B-cell-depleted T cells, or PBMCs. Samples were obtained from the ongoing ImmuneRACE study (first 160 participants) and from 1,254 subjects provided by 6 global collaborators. The sample metadata nearly always contained a de-identified subject ID, COVID-19 status, age in years and sex. The repertoires were made available in a free public database intended to serve as a resource for research on the immune response to SARS-CoV-2. Deeply sampled blood TCRbeta repertoires from subjects exposed to, actively infected with, or recovered from COVID-19 were included in the dataset. Points the paper makes about the study in general: How much clinical and demographic metadata was included differed by source and by participant, and the metadata was provided uncurated.

TCRbeta CDR3 regions were amplified from genomic DNA by means of the immunoSEQ Assay, a bias-controlled multiplex PCR. The paper's data handling went like this. The number of nucleated cells in each sample was estimated by amplification of reference gene primers within the assay. To quantify the absolute abundance of each unique TCRbeta CDR3 rearrangement, sequence reads were collapsed and filtered. For each sample, productive Simpson clonality was calculated by taking the square root of Simpson's diversity index across productive rearrangements. TCRdb took this table from immuneACCESS and kept in-frame rearrangements with V and J called. Such tables lack part of the clones; where checked against another copy, unresolved V genes explain under half of the gap, and the rest is unexplained. That table furnishes V, J and clone size, whereas the DNA furnished D and trimming. The sample profile shows tens of thousands of clones; 88% of them were found once. Of the sample, roughly 5% falls within the top ten clones.

Regarding this clone: Its antigen remains unidentified. Qualities for individual bases were not recorded, and no much larger clone is one base off.

Collaborating institutions collected whole blood in K2EDTA tubes following their own protocols. Collaborator samples were shipped for TCRbeta analysis as frozen whole blood, isolated PBMCs, or DNA extracted from either sample type. The sample was peripheral blood. The clonotype originates from a woman of 80 years or more with active COVID-19.

The CDR3 reads CASSLHGNEKLFF. The DNA sequence follows: TGTGCCAGCAGCTTACACGGGAATGAAAAACTGTTTTTT. The chain is encoded by TRBV7-2 joined to TRBJ1-4; no D gene call is confident. The germline V gene encodes CDR1 SGHTA and CDR2 FQGNSA. Including cysteine and phenylalanine, the CDR3 has 13 amino acids. Only the CDR3 region is kept as DNA, spanning 39 bases read in frame from base 1. V is cut by 2 bases and J by 5 bases, and the space between the germline ends is 6 bases.